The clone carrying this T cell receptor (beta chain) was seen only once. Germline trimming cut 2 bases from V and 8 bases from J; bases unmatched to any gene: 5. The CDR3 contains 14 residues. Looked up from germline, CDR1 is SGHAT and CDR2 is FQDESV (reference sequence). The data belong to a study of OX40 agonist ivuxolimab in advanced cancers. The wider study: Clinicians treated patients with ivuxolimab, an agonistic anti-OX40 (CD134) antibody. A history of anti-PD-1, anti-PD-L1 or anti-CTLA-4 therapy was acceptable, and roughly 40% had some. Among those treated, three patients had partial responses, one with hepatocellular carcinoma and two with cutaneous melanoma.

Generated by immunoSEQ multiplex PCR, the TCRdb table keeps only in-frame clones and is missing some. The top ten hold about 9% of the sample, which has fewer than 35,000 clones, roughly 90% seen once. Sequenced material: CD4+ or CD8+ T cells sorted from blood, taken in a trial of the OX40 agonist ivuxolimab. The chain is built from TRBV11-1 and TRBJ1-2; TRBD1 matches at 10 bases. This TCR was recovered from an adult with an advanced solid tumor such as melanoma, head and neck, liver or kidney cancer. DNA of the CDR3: TGTGCCAGCAGCTTAAGACCGGGACAGGGGGGCTACACCTTC. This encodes CASSLRPGQGGYTF.